Each of the 4 T cell receptor beta chains below was sequenced from the same sample in a study of shared clonotypes between healthy human individuals (dated by TCRdb to 2018 to 2021). The library was made by the immunoSEQ multiplex PCR assay. TCRdb re-hosts the immuneACCESS table, in-frame sequences only. Its copies lack some clones; in the studies checked, an unresolved V gene accounts for under half of them, and the cause for the rest is not known. Within this sample are some 2.1 million clones, with 85% to 95% of them counted one time only. 0.1% to 0.15% of the sample rests with the top ten. What was sequenced was naive CD4+ T cells sorted from blood. The cell subset or site tag for this specimen amounts to: CD45RA+ positively selected. These TCRs come from a man between 18 and 29 years old in good health.

J is TRBJ2-1 and V is TRBV5-6; 8 bases agree with TRBD1. V was clipped by 4 bases and J by 8 bases; unmatched bases: 11. The CDR3 extends over 15 amino acids. From germline, CDR1 is SGHDT and CDR2 YYEEEE. The CDR3 DNA reads TGTGCCAGCAGCGGCGGACAGGGCAGTCTTTATGAGCAGTTCTTC. This translates into CASSGGQGSLYEQFF.

The rearrangement joins TRBV10-3 to TRBJ1-1, with TRBD1 matching over 8 bases. The CDR3 has 15 residues. Germline CDR1 reads ENHRY; CDR2 reads SYGVKD. J gave up 1 base and V 6 bases, and 7 bases lay outside the gene matches. CDR3: CAISPSGTGNTEAFF. The CDR3 region has the DNA TGTGCCATCAGCCCCTCCGGGACAGGGAACACTGAAGCTTTCTTT.

The V call is TRBV5-1, the J call TRBJ2-7; D may match TRBD1 or TRBD2 (7 bases each). CDR3 size: 21 residues. Germline lookup yields CDR1 SGHRS and CDR2 YFSETQ. V was shortened by 1 base and J by 3 bases, with 32 bases between the two germline ends. CDR3 nucleotide sequence: TGCGCCAGCAGCTTGACAGGGGTCTTAACCTCTATAGCGGGCCGACGCTACGAGCAGTACTTC. Its protein is CASSLTGVLTSIAGRRYEQYF.

This clone was detected many times. The rearrangement links TRBV21-1 to TRBJ2-7; the tabulated D call, TRBD1, remains unverified against the DNA. TRBV21-1 is a recognized pseudogene. The CDR3 consists of 15 residues. The CDR3 loop is CASSKIQGASHEQYF. CDR3 in DNA: TGTGCCAGCAGCAAAATCCAGGGGGCGTCCCACGAGCAGTACTTC.